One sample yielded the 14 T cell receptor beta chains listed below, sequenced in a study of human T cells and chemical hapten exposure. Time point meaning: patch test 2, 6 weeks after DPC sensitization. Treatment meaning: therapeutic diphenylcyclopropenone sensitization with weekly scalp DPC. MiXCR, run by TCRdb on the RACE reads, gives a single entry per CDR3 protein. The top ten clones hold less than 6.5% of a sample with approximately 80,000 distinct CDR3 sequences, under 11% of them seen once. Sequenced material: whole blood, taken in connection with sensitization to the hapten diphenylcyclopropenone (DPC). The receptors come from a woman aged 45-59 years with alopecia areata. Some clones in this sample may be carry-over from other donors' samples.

CDR3 sequence reads: CASSSRTGQGEQYF. CDR3 nucleotides: TGTGCCAGCTCATCTAGGACAGGGCAGGGCGAGCAGTACTTC. The chain combines TRBV18 with TRBJ2-7, with 8 bases lining up with TRBD1. The J segment lost 6 bases and the V segment lost 5 bases, leaving 9 bases of the junction unmatched. The CDR3 spans 14 residues. CDR1 KGHSH and CDR2 LQKENI come from the germline V gene. The variable domain in full, with the rest retrieved from reference TRBV18 and TRBJ2-7, is NAGVMQNPRHLVRRRGQEARLRCSPMKGHSHVYWYRQLPEEGLKFMVYLQKENIIDESGMPKERFSAEFPKEGPSILRIQQVVRGDSAAYFCASSSRTGQGEQYFGPGTRLTVT.

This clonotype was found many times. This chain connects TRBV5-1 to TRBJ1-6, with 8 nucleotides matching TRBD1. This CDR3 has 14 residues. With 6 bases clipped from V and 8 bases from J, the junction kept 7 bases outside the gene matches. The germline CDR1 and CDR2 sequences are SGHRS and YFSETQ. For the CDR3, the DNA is TGCGCCAGCACCCGGACAGGGATGGATTCACCCCTCCACTTT. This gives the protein CASTRTGMDSPLHF.

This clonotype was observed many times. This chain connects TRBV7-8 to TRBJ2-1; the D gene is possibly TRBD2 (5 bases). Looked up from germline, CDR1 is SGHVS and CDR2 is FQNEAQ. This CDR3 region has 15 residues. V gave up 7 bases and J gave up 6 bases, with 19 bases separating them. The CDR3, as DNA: TGTGCCAGCATACTTTACCTGGACGGGATCAATGAGCAGTTCTTC. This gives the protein CASILYLDGINEQFF.

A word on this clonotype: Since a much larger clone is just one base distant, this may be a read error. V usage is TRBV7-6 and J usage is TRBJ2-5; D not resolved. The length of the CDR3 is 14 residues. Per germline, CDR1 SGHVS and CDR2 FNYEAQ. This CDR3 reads CANSPVAELRTQYF. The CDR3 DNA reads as TGTGCCAACAGCCCCGTGGCGGAACTCCGGACCCAGTACTTC.

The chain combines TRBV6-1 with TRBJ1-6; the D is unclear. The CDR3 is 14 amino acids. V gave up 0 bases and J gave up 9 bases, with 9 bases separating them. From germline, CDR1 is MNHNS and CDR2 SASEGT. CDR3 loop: CASSEASFGSPLHF. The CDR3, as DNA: TGTGCCAGCAGTGAAGCATCGTTCGGTTCACCCCTCCACTTT.

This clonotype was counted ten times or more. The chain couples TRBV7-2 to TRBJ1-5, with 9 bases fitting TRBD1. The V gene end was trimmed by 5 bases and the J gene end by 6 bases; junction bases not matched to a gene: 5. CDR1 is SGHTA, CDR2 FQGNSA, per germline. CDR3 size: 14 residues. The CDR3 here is CASSPGTGPQPQHF. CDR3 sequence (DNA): TGTGCCAGCAGCCCTGGGACAGGGCCTCAGCCCCAGCATTTT. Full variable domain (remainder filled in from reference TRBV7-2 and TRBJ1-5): GAGVSQSPSNKVTEKGKDVELRCDPISGHTALYWYRQSLGQGLEFLIYFQGNSAPDKSGLPSDRFSAERTGGSVSTLTIQRTQQEDSAVYLCASSPGTGPQPQHFGDGTRLSIL.

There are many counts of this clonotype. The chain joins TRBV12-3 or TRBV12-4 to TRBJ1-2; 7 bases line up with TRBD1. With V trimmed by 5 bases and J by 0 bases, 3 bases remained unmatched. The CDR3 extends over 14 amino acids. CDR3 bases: TGTGCCAGCAGTAGGACAGGCGCTAACTATGGCTACACCTTC. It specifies CASSRTGANYGYTF.

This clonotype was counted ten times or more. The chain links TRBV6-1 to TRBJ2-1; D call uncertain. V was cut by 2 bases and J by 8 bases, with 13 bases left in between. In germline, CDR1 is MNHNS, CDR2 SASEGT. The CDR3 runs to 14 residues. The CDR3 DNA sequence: TGTGCCAGCAGTGAATTGAGGAAAAGCCATGAGCAGTTCTTC. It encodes CASSELRKSHEQFF.

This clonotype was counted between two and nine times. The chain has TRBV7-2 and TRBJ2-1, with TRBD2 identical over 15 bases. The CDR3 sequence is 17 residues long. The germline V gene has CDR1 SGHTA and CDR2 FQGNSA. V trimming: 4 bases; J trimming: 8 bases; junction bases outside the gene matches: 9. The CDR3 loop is CASSSGLAGGAIYEQFF. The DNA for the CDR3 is TGTGCCAGCAGCTCCGGACTAGCGGGAGGGGCTATCTATGAGCAGTTCTTC.

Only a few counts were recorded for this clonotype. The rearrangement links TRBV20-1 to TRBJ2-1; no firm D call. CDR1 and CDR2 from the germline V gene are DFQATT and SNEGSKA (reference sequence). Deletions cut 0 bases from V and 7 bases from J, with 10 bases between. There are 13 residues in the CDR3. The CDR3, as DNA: TGCAGTGCTAGAGATTCCCACCGGAATGAGCAGTTCTTC. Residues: CSARDSHRNEQFF.

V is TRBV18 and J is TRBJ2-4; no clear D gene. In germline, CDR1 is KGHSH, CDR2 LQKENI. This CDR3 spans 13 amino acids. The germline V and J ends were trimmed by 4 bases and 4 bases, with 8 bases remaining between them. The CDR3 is CASSRAEKNIQYF. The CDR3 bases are TGTGCCAGCTCACGGGCCGAAAAAAACATTCAGTACTTC. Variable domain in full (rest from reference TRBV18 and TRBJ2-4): NAGVMQNPRHLVRRRGQEARLRCSPMKGHSHVYWYRQLPEEGLKFMVYLQKENIIDESGMPKERFSAEFPKEGPSILRIQQVVRGDSAAYFCASSRAEKNIQYFGAGTRLSVL.

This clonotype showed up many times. In DNA, the CDR3 is TGTGCCAGCAGTCGAATCCCGACAGTGGAAGCTTTCTTT. This codes for CASSRIPTVEAFF. The rearrangement links TRBV6-2 or TRBV6-3 to TRBJ1-1; D may be TRBD1 (5 bases). The germline V gene encodes CDR1 MNHEY and CDR2 SVGEGT. V lost 5 bases, J lost 8 bases, and 15 bases lay in between. The CDR3 runs to 13 residues.

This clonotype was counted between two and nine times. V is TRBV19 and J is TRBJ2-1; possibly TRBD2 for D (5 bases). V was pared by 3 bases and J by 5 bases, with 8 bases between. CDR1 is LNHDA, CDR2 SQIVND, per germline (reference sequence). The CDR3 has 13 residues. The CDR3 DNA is TGTGCCAGTAGTATTGGGAGTAACAATGAGCAGTTCTTC. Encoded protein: CASSIGSNNEQFF.

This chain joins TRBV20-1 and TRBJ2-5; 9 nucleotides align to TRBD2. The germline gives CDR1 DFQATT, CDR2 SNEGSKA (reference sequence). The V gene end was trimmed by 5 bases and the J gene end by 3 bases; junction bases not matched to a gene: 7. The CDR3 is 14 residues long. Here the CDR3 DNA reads TGCAGTGCTCTCAGAATAGCGGGAGAAGAGACCCAGTACTTC. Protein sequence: CSALRIAGEETQYF.